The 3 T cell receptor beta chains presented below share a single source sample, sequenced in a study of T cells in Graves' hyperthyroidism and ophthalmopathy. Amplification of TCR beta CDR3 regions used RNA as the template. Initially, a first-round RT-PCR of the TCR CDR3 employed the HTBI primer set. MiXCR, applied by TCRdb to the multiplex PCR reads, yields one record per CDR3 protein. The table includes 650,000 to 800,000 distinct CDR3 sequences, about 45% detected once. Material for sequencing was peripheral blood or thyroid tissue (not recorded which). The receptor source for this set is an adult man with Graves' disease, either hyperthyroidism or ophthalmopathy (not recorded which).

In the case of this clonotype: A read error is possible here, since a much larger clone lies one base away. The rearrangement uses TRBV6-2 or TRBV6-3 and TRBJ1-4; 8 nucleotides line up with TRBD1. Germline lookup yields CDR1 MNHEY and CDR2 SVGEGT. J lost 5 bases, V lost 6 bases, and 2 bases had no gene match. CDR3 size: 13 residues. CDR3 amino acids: CASRYRGNEKLFF. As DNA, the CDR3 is TGTGCCAGCAGATACAGGGGGAATGAAAAACTGTTTTTT.

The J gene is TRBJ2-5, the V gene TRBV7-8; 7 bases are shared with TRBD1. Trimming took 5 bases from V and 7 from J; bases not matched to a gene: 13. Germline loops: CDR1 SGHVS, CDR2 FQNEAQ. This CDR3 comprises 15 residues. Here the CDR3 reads CASSLGTEALGTQYF. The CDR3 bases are TGTGCCAGCAGCCTGGGGACAGAAGCGTTAGGGACCCAGTACTTC.

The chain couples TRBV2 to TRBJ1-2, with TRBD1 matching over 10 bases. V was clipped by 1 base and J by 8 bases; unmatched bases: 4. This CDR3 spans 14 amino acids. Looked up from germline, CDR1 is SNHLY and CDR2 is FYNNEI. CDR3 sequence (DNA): TGTGCCAGCAGTGAAGTGACAGGGGGCTGGGGCTACACCTTC. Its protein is CASSEVTGGWGYTF.